The source of this TCR beta chain is a study of T cell changes during pregnancy in multiple sclerosis. Germline V gives CDR1 SSHAT, CDR2 FNYEAQ (reference sequence). The CDR3 has 13 residues. For this clone: The junction departs from germline at one end; a sequencing error may be responsible.

Only in-frame clones appear in the TCRdb table, and some are missing; sequencing was by immunoSEQ multiplex PCR. Found here are more than 40,000 clones, 90% of them singletons; the top ten hold around 7%. Sequencing used CD8+ T cells from peripheral blood mononuclear cells, obtained in the third trimester of pregnancy. The receptor was isolated from a female donor with multiple sclerosis, enrolled in a pregnancy study. This chain links TRBV7-7 with TRBJ2-7; D remains ambiguous. CDR3 amino acids: CASSLGRSYEQYF. CDR3 in DNA: TGTGCCAGCAGTTTAGGAAGGAGCTACGAGCAGTACTTC.